Shown below are 21 T cell receptor beta chains from a single sample sequenced in a study of patients and donors after allogeneic stem cell transplantation. TCRdb called the RT-PCR reads again in MiXCR, with one record for every CDR3 protein. The data contain over 65,000 distinct CDR3 sequences, approximately 26% of them singletons. Input material: blood, either unsorted or a sorted T cell fraction (not recorded which). These receptor sequences come from a human donor who was either an allogeneic HSCT recipient or a stem cell or donor lymphocyte infusion donor (not recorded which). It is not recorded whose cells these are; they may come from a transplant donor.

The V call is TRBV7-2, the J call TRBJ2-3; the D gene could be TRBD1 or TRBD2 (5 bases each). The germline gives CDR1 SGHTA, CDR2 FQGNSA. This CDR3 region has 12 residues. The ends were cut back, 9 bases at V and 11 bases at J, with 18 bases in the middle. CDR3 bases: TGTGCCAGTAGCCCGGGGCCGTATGGGCAGTATTTT. It yields the protein CASSPGPYGQYF.

This sequence joins TRBV25-1 and TRBJ2-1, with no clear D. Germline assignment: CDR1 MGHDK and CDR2 SYGVNS. The V end lost 4 bases, the J end lost 6 bases, and 10 bases lay between the germline ends. The length of the CDR3 is 13 residues. The CDR3 coding sequence is TGTGCCAGCAGTGGGCATATCCCCAATGAGCAGTTCTTC. This sequence encodes CASSGHIPNEQFF.

The rearrangement links TRBV28 to TRBJ1-1; possible D gene TRBD1, 5 bases. CDR3 length: 15 residues. The germline CDR1 and CDR2 sequences are MDHEN and SYDVKM. Between the trimmed V and J ends, which lost 5 bases and 1 base, there was a span of 14 bases. The CDR3 DNA follows: TGTGCCAGCAGTGCAGGAGGGCAGGGGAACACTGAAGCTTTCTTT. Translated: CASSAGGQGNTEAFF.

The chain has TRBV28 and TRBJ2-7; 7 bases align to TRBD1. Unmatched junction bases numbered 10, after V lost 5 bases and J lost 3 bases. The CDR3 sequence is 15 residues long. Germline V gene sequence: CDR1 MDHEN, CDR2 SYDVKM. The CDR3 DNA follows: TGTGCCAGCAGTCCCAGGGACAGAGCGTACTACGAGCAGTACTTC. This sequence encodes CASSPRDRAYYEQYF.

The chain carries TRBV4-1 and TRBJ2-2; 11 bases agree with TRBD2. V was pared by 0 bases and J by 2 bases, with 5 bases of the junction left unmatched. The CDR3 sequence is 18 residues long. CDR1 and CDR2 from the germline V gene are MGHRA and YSYEKL. CDR3 amino acids: CASSQERLAGINTGELFF. The CDR3 coding sequence is TGCGCCAGCAGCCAAGAAAGACTAGCGGGGATTAACACCGGGGAGCTGTTTTTT.

This clonotype was seen more than once but under ten times. The chain carries TRBV20-1 and TRBJ1-2, with a possible D match to TRBD1 (5 bases). The V end lost 3 bases, the J end lost 5 bases, and 16 bases lay between the germline ends. CDR3 length equals 14 residues. CDR1 and CDR2 from the germline V gene are DFQATT and SNEGSKA (reference sequence). CDR3 DNA: TGCAGTGCTAGGGAGCGGGGCTTGGAATATGGCTACACCTTC. The encoded protein is CSARERGLEYGYTF.

This sequence joins TRBV9 and TRBJ2-1, with unresolved D. Between the trimmed V and J ends, which lost 0 bases and 0 bases, there was a span of 16 bases. The CDR3 is 18 amino acids. Germline CDR1 and CDR2: SGDLS and YYNGEE. CDR3 region: CASSVDTPDRYSYNEQFF. The CDR3 DNA reads as TGTGCCAGCAGCGTAGATACCCCAGACCGATACTCCTACAATGAGCAGTTCTTC.

The rearrangement uses TRBV12-3 or TRBV12-4 and TRBJ2-1; TRBD2 might be the D (5 bases). The V end lost 5 bases, the J end lost 8 bases, and 10 bases lay between the germline ends. The CDR3 runs 12 residues. CDR3 bases: TGTGCCAGCAGTCCACTAGTGGATGAGCAGTTCTTC. This codes for CASSPLVDEQFF.

The chain joins TRBV19 to TRBJ1-5, with no clear D. V shed 4 bases and J shed 1 base, with 11 bases lying between them. Germline CDR1 reads LNHDA; CDR2 reads SQIVND (reference sequence). The CDR3 is made up of 15 amino acids. CDR3 sequence: CASSTTLWSNQPQHF. The DNA for the CDR3 is TGTGCCAGTAGTACGACCCTCTGGAGCAATCAGCCCCAGCATTTT. Full variable domain (outside the CDR3, taken from reference TRBV19 and TRBJ1-5): DGGITQSPKYLFRKEGQNVTLSCEQNLNHDAMYWYRQDPGQGLRLIYYSQIVNDFQKGDIAEGYSVSREKKESFPLTVTSAQKNPTAFYLCASSTTLWSNQPQHFGDGTRLSIL.

Only a few counts were recorded for this clonotype. The chain couples TRBV5-1 to TRBJ2-7; 10 bases are shared with TRBD1. Germline V gene lookup returns CDR1 SGHRS and CDR2 YFSETQ. CDR3 length: 14 residues. J lost 3 bases, V lost 4 bases, and 4 bases had no gene match. The CDR3 spells CASSPRDRGYEQYF. The CDR3 nucleotides read TGCGCCAGCAGCCCGAGGGACAGGGGCTACGAGCAGTACTTC.

The chain is built from TRBV27 and TRBJ1-1; the D is unclear. Germline V gene data show CDR1 as MNHEY and CDR2 as SMNVEV (reference sequence). The CDR3 runs to 13 residues. Trimming removed 9 bases from V and 6 bases from J, with 17 bases in between. The CDR3 loop reads CARPDGRCAEAFF. As DNA, the CDR3 is TGTGCCAGACCGGATGGGAGGTGCGCTGAAGCTTTCTTT.

The rearrangement links TRBV7-9 to TRBJ1-1; 10 bases map to TRBD1. V was clipped by 3 bases and J by 4 bases; unmatched bases: 11. Germline V gene lookup returns CDR1 SEHNR and CDR2 FQNEAQ (reference sequence). This CDR3 contains 17 residues. The CDR3 spells CASSFPRQGASGTEAFF. The CDR3 coding sequence is TGTGCCAGCAGCTTTCCCCGACAGGGGGCGAGTGGCACTGAAGCTTTCTTT. Full variable domain (rest looked up from reference TRBV7-9 and TRBJ1-1): DTGVSQNPRHKITKRGQNVTFRCDPISEHNRLYWYRQTLGQGPEFLTYFQNEAQLEKSRLLSDRFSAERPKGSFSTLEIQRTEQGDSAMYLCASSFPRQGASGTEAFFGQGTRLTVV.

The chain is built from TRBV24-1 and TRBJ2-1, with D perhaps TRBD1 (6 bases). CDR3 length: 16 amino acids. Trimming shortened V by 1 base and J by 4 bases, and 13 bases separated the two germline ends. Germline-derived CDR1 and CDR2 are KGHDR and SFDVKD. The CDR3 loop reads CATSDLQGDLYNEQFF. In nucleotides, the CDR3 is TGTGCCACCAGTGATTTACAGGGAGATCTGTACAATGAGCAGTTCTTC.

The chain links TRBV3-1 to TRBJ1-4; tentative D call: TRBD1 (6 bases). The CDR3 extends over 15 amino acids. Trimming removed 4 bases at V and 2 bases at J, with 11 bases between. CDR1 is LGHDT and CDR2 is YNNKEL in the germline V gene (reference sequence). The CDR3 DNA follows: TGTGCCAGCAGCCTAACAGGGCCCACTAATGAAAAACTGTTTTTT. It encodes CASSLTGPTNEKLFF.

This clonotype has more than one count but fewer than ten. The chain combines TRBV20-1 with TRBJ2-7; D possibly corresponds to TRBD1 (6 bases). Per germline, CDR1 DFQATT and CDR2 SNEGSKA (reference sequence). CDR3 length equals 11 residues. Trimming removed 5 bases at V and 6 bases at J, with 11 bases between. CDR3 nucleotides: TGCAGTGCTGGACAGCCCAGCGAGCAGTACTTC. Its protein is CSAGQPSEQYF.

The gene calls are TRBV6-5 and TRBJ1-2; D is unclear. Germline V gene lookup returns CDR1 MNHEY and CDR2 SVGAGI. This CDR3 comprises 13 residues. Trimming pared 6 bases from V and 5 bases from J, leaving 13 bases between. The CDR3: CASSKGGGYGYTF. DNA for the CDR3: TGTGCCAGCAGCAAAGGTGGTGGATATGGCTACACCTTC.

This chain uses TRBV28 with TRBJ2-7; a possible D gene is TRBD2 (6 bases). V lost 8 bases to trimming and J lost 1 base, with 18 bases between them. The CDR3 runs to 15 residues. Germline CDR1 and CDR2: MDHEN and SYDVKM. The CDR3 sequence: CASEGRGFGSYEQYF. CDR3 nucleotide sequence: TGTGCCAGCGAAGGACGGGGGTTTGGATCCTACGAGCAGTACTTC.

This clonotype was seen only a few times. V gene TRBV7-9 combines with J gene TRBJ1-5; TRBD1 is a possible D gene (5 bases). V was shortened by 5 bases and J by 4 bases, with 15 bases between the two germline ends. The CDR3 consists of 15 residues. From germline, CDR1 is SEHNR and CDR2 FQNEAQ (reference sequence). In DNA, the CDR3 is TGTGCCAGCAGCACCCACGGGGAGGGGAATCAGCCCCAGCATTTT. Translation gives CASSTHGEGNQPQHF.

This clonotype occurred many times. The chain joins TRBV7-9 to TRBJ1-2; D uncertain. The CDR3 contains 14 residues. V lost 0 bases and J 4 bases, leaving 9 bases between the germline ends. CDR1 is SEHNR, CDR2 FQNEAQ, per germline (reference sequence). As DNA, the CDR3 is TGTGCCAGCAGCTTAGCTCGGGAATCCTATGGCTACACCTTC. The encoded protein is CASSLARESYGYTF. Full variable domain (remainder filled in from reference TRBV7-9 and TRBJ1-2): DTGVSQNPRHKITKRGQNVTFRCDPISEHNRLYWYRQTLGQGPEFLTYFQNEAQLEKSRLLSDRFSAERPKGSFSTLEIQRTEQGDSAMYLCASSLARESYGYTFGSGTRLTVV.

This sequence joins TRBV5-1 and TRBJ2-2; D uncertain. Germline V gives CDR1 SGHRS, CDR2 YFSETQ. Trimming took off 1 base at V and 2 bases at J, with 9 bases between the two ends. This CDR3 has 15 amino acids. DNA of the CDR3: TGCGCCAGCAGCTTGACCCCAGATAACACCGGGGAGCTGTTTTTT. Translation gives CASSLTPDNTGELFF.

This chain links TRBV29-1 with TRBJ2-7; 10 positions agree with TRBD1. The germline CDR1 and CDR2 sequences are SQVTM and ANQGSEA. V lost 8 bases, J lost 6 bases, and 10 bases stayed unmatched. The CDR3 runs to 13 residues. CDR3 sequence reads: CSIGTGESIEQYF. In DNA, the CDR3 is TGCAGCATTGGGACAGGGGAGTCAATCGAGCAGTACTTC.